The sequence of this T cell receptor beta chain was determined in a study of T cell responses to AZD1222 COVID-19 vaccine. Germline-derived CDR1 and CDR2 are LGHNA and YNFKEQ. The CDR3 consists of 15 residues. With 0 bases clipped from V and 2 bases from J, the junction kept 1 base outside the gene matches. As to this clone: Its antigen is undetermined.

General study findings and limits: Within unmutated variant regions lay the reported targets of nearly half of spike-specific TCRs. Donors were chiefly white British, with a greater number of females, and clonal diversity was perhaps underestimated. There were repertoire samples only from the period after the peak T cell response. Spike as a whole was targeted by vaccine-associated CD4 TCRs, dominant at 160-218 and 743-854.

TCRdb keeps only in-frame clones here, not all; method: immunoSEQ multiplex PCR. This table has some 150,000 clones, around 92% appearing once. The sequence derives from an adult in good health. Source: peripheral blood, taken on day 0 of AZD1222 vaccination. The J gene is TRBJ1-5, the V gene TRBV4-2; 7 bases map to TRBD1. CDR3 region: CASSQERGRNQPQHF. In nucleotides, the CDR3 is TGTGCCAGCAGCCAAGAGAGGGGGCGCAATCAGCCCCAGCATTTT.